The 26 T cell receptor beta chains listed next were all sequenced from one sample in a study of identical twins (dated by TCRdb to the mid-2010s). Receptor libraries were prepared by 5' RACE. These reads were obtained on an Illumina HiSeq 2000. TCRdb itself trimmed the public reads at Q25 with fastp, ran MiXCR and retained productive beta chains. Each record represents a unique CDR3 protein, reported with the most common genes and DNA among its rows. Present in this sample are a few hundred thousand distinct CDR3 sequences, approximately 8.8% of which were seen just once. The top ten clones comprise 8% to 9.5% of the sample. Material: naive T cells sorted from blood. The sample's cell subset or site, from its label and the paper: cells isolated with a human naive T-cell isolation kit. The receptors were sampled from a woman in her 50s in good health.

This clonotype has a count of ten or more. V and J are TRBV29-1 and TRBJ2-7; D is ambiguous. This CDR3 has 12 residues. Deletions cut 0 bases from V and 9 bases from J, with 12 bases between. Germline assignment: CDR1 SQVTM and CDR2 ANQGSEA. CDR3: CSVEELGSRQYF. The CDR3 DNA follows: TGCAGCGTTGAAGAATTGGGATCGCGGCAGTACTTC.

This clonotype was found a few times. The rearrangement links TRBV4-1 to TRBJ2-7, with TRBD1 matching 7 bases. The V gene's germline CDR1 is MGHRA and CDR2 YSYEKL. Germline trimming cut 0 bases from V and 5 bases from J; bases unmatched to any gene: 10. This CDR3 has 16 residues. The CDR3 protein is CASSQEGGDRAHEQYF. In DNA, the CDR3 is TGCGCCAGCAGCCAAGAAGGGGGAGACAGGGCCCACGAGCAGTACTTC.

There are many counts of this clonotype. The CDR3 reads CASSRHIAELYNEQFF. As DNA, the CDR3 is TGTGCCAGCAGTCGACACATAGCGGAGCTATACAATGAGCAGTTCTTC. The chain combines TRBV27 with TRBJ2-1; tentatively, D is TRBD2 (6 bases). CDR1 MNHEY and CDR2 SMNVEV come from the germline V gene (reference sequence). This CDR3 has 16 amino acids. V dropped 5 bases and J dropped 4 bases, with 18 bases sitting between them.

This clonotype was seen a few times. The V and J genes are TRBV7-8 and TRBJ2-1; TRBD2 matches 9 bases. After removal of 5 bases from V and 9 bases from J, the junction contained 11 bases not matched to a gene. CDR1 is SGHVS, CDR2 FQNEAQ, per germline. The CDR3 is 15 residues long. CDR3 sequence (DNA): TGTGCCAGCAGCGCCTCCGGGACTAGCTCTGGTGAGCAGTTCTTC. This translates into CASSASGTSSGEQFF.

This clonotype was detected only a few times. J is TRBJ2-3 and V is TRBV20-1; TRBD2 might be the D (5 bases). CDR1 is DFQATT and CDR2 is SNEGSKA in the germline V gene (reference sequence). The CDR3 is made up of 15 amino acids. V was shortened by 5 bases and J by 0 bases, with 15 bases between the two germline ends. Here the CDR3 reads CSASGLLTSTDTQYF. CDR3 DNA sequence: TGCAGTGCTTCAGGACTCCTTACTAGCACAGATACGCAGTATTTT.

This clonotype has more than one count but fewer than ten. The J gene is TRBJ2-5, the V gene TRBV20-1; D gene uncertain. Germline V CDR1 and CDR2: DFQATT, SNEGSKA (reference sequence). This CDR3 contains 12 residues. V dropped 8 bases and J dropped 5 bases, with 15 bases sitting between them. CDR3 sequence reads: CSLTRAGETQYF. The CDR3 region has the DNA TGCAGTTTAACCCGTGCTGGGGAGACCCAGTACTTC.

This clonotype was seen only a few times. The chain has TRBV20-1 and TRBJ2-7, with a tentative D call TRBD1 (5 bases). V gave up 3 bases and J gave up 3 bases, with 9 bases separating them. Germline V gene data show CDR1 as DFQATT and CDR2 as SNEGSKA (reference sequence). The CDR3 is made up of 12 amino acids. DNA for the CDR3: TGCAGTGCTAGTCCAGGGATCTACGAGCAGTACTTC. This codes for CSASPGIYEQYF.

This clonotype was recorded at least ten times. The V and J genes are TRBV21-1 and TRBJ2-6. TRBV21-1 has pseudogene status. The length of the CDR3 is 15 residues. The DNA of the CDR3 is TGTGCGAAGCCAGCTCCGGTACCGGGGGCCAACGTCCTGACTTTC. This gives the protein CAKPAPVPGANVLTF.

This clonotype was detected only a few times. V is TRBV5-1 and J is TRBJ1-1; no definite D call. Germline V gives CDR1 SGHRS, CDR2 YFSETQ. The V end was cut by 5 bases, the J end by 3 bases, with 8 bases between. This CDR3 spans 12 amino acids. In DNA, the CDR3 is TGCGCCAGCAGAATGCGGGACACTGAAGCTTTCTTT. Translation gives CASRMRDTEAFF.

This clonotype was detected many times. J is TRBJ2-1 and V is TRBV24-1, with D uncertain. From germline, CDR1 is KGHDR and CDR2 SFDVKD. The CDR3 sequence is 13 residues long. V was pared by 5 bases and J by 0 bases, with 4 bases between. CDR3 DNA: TGTGCCACCAGTGTAAGCTCCTACAATGAGCAGTTCTTC. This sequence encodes CATSVSSYNEQFF.

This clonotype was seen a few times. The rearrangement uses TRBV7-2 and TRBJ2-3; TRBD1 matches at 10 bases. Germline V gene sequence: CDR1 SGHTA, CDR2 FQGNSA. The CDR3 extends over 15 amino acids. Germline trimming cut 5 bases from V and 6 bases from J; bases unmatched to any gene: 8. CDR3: CASSGGQGPWDTQYF. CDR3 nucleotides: TGTGCCAGCAGCGGGGGACAGGGGCCCTGGGATACGCAGTATTTT. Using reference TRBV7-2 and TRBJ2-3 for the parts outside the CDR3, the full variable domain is GAGVSQSPSNKVTEKGKDVELRCDPISGHTALYWYRQSLGQGLEFLIYFQGNSAPDKSGLPSDRFSAERTGGSVSTLTIQRTQQEDSAVYLCASSGGQGPWDTQYFGPGTRLTVL.

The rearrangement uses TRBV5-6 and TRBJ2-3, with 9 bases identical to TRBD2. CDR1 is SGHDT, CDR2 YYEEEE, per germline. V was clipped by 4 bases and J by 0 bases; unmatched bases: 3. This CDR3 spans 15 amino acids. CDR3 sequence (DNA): TGTGCCAGCAGCGCGAGCGGGAGGAGCACAGATACGCAGTATTTT. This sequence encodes CASSASGRSTDTQYF.

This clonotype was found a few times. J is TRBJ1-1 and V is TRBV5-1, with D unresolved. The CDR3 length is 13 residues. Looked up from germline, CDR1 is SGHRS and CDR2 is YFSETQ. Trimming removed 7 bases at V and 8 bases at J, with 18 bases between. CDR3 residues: CASRDRANLEAFF. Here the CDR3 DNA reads TGCGCCAGCCGGGATAGGGCTAACCTCGAAGCTTTCTTT.

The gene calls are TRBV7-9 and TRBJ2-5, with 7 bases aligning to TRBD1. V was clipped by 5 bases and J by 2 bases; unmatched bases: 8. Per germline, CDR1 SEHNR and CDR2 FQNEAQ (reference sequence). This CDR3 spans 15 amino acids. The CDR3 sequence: CASSPTGSSQETQYF. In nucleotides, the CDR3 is TGTGCCAGCAGCCCGACAGGGTCGAGTCAAGAGACCCAGTACTTC.

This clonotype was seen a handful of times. DNA for the CDR3: TGCGCCAGCAGCCAAGATCTTCGGAAGATGAACACCGGGGAGCTGTTTTTT. Protein sequence: CASSQDLRKMNTGELFF. The chain couples TRBV4-1 to TRBJ2-2, with D unclear. CDR1 MGHRA and CDR2 YSYEKL come from the germline V gene. The CDR3 is 17 residues long. V gave up 0 bases and J gave up 1 base, with 12 bases separating them.

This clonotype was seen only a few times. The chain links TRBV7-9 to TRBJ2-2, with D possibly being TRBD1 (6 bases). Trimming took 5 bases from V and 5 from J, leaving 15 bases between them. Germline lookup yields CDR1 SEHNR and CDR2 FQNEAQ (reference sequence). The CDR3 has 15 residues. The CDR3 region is CASSKRTDYTGELFF. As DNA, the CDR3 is TGTGCCAGCAGCAAGAGGACAGATTATACCGGGGAGCTGTTTTTT.

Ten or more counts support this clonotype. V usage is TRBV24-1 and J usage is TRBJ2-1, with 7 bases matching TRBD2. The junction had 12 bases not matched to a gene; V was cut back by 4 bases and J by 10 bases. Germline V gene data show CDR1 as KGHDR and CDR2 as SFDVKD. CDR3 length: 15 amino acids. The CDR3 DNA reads TGTGCCACCAGTGAGTTCAGGGAGGGGATTGGGGAGCAGTTCTTC. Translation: CATSEFREGIGEQFF.

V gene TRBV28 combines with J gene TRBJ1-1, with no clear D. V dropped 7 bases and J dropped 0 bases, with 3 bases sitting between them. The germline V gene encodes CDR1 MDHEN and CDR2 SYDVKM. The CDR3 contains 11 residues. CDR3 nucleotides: TGTGCCAGCACGGTGAACACTGAAGCTTTCTTT. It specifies CASTVNTEAFF.

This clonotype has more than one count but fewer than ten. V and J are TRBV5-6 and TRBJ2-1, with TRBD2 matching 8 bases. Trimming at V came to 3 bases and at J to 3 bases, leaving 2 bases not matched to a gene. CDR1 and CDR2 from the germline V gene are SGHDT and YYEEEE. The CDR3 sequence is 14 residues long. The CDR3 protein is CASSYSGNYNEQFF. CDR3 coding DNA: TGTGCCAGCAGCTATAGCGGGAACTACAATGAGCAGTTCTTC.

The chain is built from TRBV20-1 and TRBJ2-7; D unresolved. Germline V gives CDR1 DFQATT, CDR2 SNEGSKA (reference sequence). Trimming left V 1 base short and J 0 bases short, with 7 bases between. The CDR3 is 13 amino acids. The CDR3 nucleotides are TGCAGTGCTAGAGGAGGCCACTCCTACGAGCAGTACTTC. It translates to CSARGGHSYEQYF.

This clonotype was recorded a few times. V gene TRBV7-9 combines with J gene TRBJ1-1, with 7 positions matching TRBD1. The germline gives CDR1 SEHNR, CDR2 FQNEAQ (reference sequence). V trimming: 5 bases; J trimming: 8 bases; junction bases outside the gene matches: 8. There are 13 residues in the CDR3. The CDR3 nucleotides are TGTGCCAGCAGCGAATCATGGGACAGAGAAGCTTTCTTT. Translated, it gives CASSESWDREAFF.

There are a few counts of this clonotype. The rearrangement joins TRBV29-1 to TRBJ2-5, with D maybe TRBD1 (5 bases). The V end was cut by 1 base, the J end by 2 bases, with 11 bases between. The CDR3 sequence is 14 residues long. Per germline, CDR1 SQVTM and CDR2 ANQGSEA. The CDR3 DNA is TGCAGCGTTGAAGTCCAGGGTTGGCAAGAGACCCAGTACTTC. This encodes CSVEVQGWQETQYF.

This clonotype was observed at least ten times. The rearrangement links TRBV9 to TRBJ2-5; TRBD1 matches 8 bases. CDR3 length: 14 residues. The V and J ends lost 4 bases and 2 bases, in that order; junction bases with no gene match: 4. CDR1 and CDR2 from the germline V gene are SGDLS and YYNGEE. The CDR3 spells CASSTRQGQETQYF. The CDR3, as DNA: TGTGCCAGCAGCACCCGACAGGGGCAAGAGACCCAGTACTTC.

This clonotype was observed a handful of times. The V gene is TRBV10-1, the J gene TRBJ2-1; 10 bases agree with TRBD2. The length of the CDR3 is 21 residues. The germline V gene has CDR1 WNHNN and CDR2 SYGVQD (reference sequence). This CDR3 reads CTGDFRAIQGAPGLAYNEQFF. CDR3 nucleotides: TGCACAGGTGACTTTCGAGCAATCCAGGGGGCCCCGGGACTAGCGTATAATGAGCAGTTCTTC.

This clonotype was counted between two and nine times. The CDR3 nucleotides are TGTGCCATCAGACCGGACTTGACATCGAGCGAGCAGTACTTC. It encodes CAIRPDLTSSEQYF. The chain couples TRBV10-3 to TRBJ2-7, with D possibly matching TRBD2 (5 bases). The germline gives CDR1 ENHRY, CDR2 SYGVKD. V was pared by 6 bases and J by 6 bases, with 18 bases between. The CDR3 has 14 residues.

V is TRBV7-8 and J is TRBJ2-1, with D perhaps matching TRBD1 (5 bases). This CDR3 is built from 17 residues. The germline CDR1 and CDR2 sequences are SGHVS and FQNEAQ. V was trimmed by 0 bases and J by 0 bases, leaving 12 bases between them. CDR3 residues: CASSLAAGLGSYNEQFF. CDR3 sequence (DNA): TGTGCCAGCAGCTTAGCGGCAGGGTTAGGCTCCTACAATGAGCAGTTCTTC.